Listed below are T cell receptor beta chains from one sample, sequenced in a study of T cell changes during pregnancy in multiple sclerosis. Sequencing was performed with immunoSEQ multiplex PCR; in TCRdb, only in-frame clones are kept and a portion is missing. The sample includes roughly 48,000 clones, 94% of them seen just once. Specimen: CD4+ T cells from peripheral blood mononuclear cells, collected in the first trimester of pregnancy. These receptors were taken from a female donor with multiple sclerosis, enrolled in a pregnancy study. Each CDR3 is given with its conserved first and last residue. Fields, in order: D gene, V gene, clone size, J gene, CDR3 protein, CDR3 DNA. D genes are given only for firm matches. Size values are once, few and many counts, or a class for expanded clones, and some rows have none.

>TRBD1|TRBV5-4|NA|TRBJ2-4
CASSPPPGQGGRRSKNIQYF
TGTGCCAGCAGCCCGCCTCCGGGACAGGGAGGGAGAAGGTCCAAAAACATTCAGTACTTC
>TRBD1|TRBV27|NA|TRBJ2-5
CASALTGGVLSKTQYF
TGTGCCAGTGCTTTGACAGGGGGAGTATTGTCGAAGACCCAGTACTTC
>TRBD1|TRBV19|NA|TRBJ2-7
CASMPGQGTREQYF
TGTGCCAGTATGCCAGGACAGGGGACCCGCGAGCAGTACTTC
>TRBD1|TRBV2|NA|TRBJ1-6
CGTQGTLSPLHF
TGTGGGACACAGGGGACCCTTTCACCCCTCCACTTT
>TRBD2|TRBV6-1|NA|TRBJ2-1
CASRRLAGVDHEQFF
TGTGCCAGCAGGCGACTAGCAGGAGTGGACCATGAGCAGTTCTTC
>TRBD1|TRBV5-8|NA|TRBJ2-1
CASSLVGQGYDEQFF
TGTGCCAGCAGCTTGGTCGGACAGGGTTACGATGAGCAGTTCTTC
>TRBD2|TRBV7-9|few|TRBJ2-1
CASSSIRTSGGAIDEQFF
TGTGCCAGCAGCTCCATCCGGACTAGCGGGGGGGCGATCGATGAGCAGTTCTTC
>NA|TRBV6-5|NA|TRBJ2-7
CASSSGDGAYEQYF
TGTGCCAGCAGTTCGGGGGACGGCGCCTACGAGCAGTACTTC
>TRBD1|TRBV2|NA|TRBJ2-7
CASTPDRGRTYEQYF
TGTGCCAGCACCCCGGACAGGGGTAGGACCTACGAGCAGTACTTC
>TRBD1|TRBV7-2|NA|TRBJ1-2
CASSLPGQGNYGYTF
TGTGCCAGCAGCTTACCGGGACAGGGAAACTATGGCTACACCTTC